Listed here are 20 T cell receptor beta chains from one sample, sequenced in a study of OX40 agonist ivuxolimab in advanced cancers. Assay: immunoSEQ multiplex PCR; the TCRdb copy retains only in-frame clones and omits some. The sample lists about 73,000 clones; more than 85% were seen once. The material sequenced was CD4+ or CD8+ T cells sorted from blood, taken in a trial of the OX40 agonist ivuxolimab. These TCRs come from an adult with an advanced solid tumor such as melanoma, head and neck, liver or kidney cancer.

The chain carries TRBV6-6 and TRBJ1-1; D not certain. Germline V gives CDR1 MNHNY, CDR2 SVGAGI (reference sequence). Trimming stripped 2 bases from V and 5 bases from J, with 9 bases between. The CDR3 is 13 amino acids. In nucleotides, the CDR3 is TGTGCCAGCAGTTACGGAATCGGGACTGAAGCTTTCTTT. This translates into CASSYGIGTEAFF.

The rearrangement joins TRBV7-2 to TRBJ2-5, with D possibly being TRBD2 (7 bases). The CDR3 length is 15 residues. Trimming removed 3 bases from V and 7 bases from J, with 18 bases in between. Germline V gene lookup returns CDR1 SGHTA and CDR2 FQGNSA. The CDR3 DNA follows: TGTGCCAGCAGCTTCTTCGAGGGGGGGAGCGGGACCCAGTACTTC. Its translation: CASSFFEGGSGTQYF.

The chain is built from TRBV11-2 and TRBJ2-5; 8 nucleotides match TRBD1. The junction had 10 bases not matched to a gene; V was cut back by 3 bases and J by 1 base. This CDR3 has 17 residues. Germline V gene sequence: CDR1 SGHAT, CDR2 FQNNGV. The CDR3 coding sequence is TGTGCCAGCAGCTTTCAACCGGGACAGGAGATCCAAGAGACCCAGTACTTC. It codes for CASSFQPGQEIQETQYF.

The chain combines TRBV29-1 with TRBJ2-7; 7 positions agree with TRBD1. The CDR3 extends over 12 amino acids. Losses at the gene ends were 5 bases for V and 2 bases for J; bases not matched to a gene: 3. The V gene's germline CDR1 is SQVTM and CDR2 ANQGSEA. The CDR3 sequence: CSVWDRAYEQYF. In DNA, the CDR3 is TGCAGCGTTTGGGACAGAGCCTACGAGCAGTACTTC.

This clone was found once. This sequence joins TRBV7-9 and TRBJ2-7; the D gene is possibly TRBD2 (6 bases). The CDR3 has 15 residues. The germline gives CDR1 SEHNR, CDR2 FQNEAQ (reference sequence). Trimming removed 3 bases from V and 5 bases from J, with 17 bases in between. The DNA of the CDR3 is TGTGCCAGCAGCTTTAGCGGTGGGGAAGGGCACGAGCAGTACTTC. Residues: CASSFSGGEGHEQYF.

This clone showed up just a few times. This rearrangement joins TRBV11-2 to TRBJ2-7; unclear D gene. Germline V gene sequence: CDR1 SGHAT, CDR2 FQNNGV. The CDR3 spans 13 residues. V lost 8 bases and J 4 bases, leaving 15 bases between the germline ends. CDR3 nucleotide sequence: TGTGCCAGCTTGGTTGGGGTTGGGTACGAGCAGTACTTC. It translates to CASLVGVGYEQYF.

The chain links TRBV19 to TRBJ1-5; D possibly corresponds to TRBD1 (5 bases). The CDR3 is made up of 16 amino acids. V lost 3 bases to trimming and J lost 1 base, with 13 bases between them. Germline values: CDR1 LNHDA, CDR2 SQIVND (reference sequence). CDR3 coding DNA: TGTGCCAGTAGTATGTCAGGGTTTATAAGCAATCAGCCCCAGCATTTT. Translated: CASSMSGFISNQPQHF.

The rearrangement links TRBV6-1 to TRBJ2-3, with 11 bases fitting TRBD2. The junction had 6 bases not matched to a gene; V was cut back by 10 bases and J by 3 bases. From germline, CDR1 is MNHNS and CDR2 SASEGT. This CDR3 is 14 amino acids long. CDR3 DNA sequence: TGTGCCACCTCTAGCGGGGGGAATACAGATACGCAGTATTTT. Translating gives CATSSGGNTDTQYF.

This chain links TRBV7-7 with TRBJ2-1; D possibly corresponds to TRBD1 (6 bases). The V end was cut by 2 bases, the J end by 7 bases, with 18 bases between. CDR3 length: 16 residues. The germline CDR1 and CDR2 sequences are SSHAT and FNYEAQ (reference sequence). This CDR3 reads CASSLTTGTPLNEQFF. As DNA, the CDR3 is TGTGCCAGCAGCTTAACCACCGGGACACCTTTAAATGAGCAGTTCTTC.

This clone was detected only once. The chain uses TRBV30 and TRBJ2-3; TRBD2 agrees at 14 bases. The CDR3 is made up of 17 amino acids. Unmatched junction bases numbered 6, after V lost 4 bases and J lost 0 bases. CDR1 and CDR2 from the germline V gene are GTSNPN and SVGIG (reference sequence). The CDR3 protein is CAWTPGLAGGSTDTQYF. CDR3 in DNA: TGTGCCTGGACCCCTGGACTAGCGGGGGGTAGCACAGATACGCAGTATTTT.

The rearrangement joins TRBV6-4 to TRBJ1-1, with D possibly TRBD1 on 5 matching bases. The germline gives CDR1 MRHNA, CDR2 SNTAGT. Trimming left V 3 bases short and J 2 bases short, with 7 bases between. This CDR3 region has 13 residues. CDR3 nucleotides: TGTGCCAGCAGTGAAGACAGCAACACTGAAGCTTTCTTT. Its protein product is CASSEDSNTEAFF.

The V and J genes are TRBV10-3 and TRBJ2-5, with D maybe TRBD2 (6 bases). V lost 4 bases to trimming and J lost 5 bases, with 20 bases between them. Germline assignment: CDR1 ENHRY and CDR2 SYGVKD. The CDR3 loop spans 16 amino acids. The CDR3 coding sequence is TGTGCCATCAGTGTGGGAGGAAAGGAGGTCCTTGAGACCCAGTACTTC. Its protein is CAISVGGKEVLETQYF.

Points on this clone: The junction does not match germline at one end; this may be a read error. The gene calls are TRBV13 and TRBJ2-7; the D call may be TRBD1 or TRBD2 (6 bases each). The germline V gene encodes CDR1 PRHDT and CDR2 FYEKMQ (reference sequence). This CDR3 has 12 amino acids. CDR3 loop: CASSLQGSGLGF. Written as DNA, the CDR3 is TGTGCCAGCAGCTTACAGGGGAGCGGGTTGGGCTTC.

V usage is TRBV4-1 and J usage is TRBJ2-1; no firm D call. With 0 bases removed from V and 0 bases from J, the gap between germline ends came to 15 bases. Germline CDR1 MGHRA, CDR2 YSYEKL. The length of the CDR3 is 18 residues. The CDR3 region has the DNA TGCGCCAGCAGCCAAGATCATGGAAGCCTTAGCTCCTACAATGAGCAGTTCTTC. Protein sequence: CASSQDHGSLSSYNEQFF.

The gene calls are TRBV4-1 and TRBJ1-2, with unresolved D. CDR1 and CDR2 from the germline V gene are MGHRA and YSYEKL. The CDR3 consists of 16 residues. Trimming cost V 3 bases and J 0 bases, with 14 bases left between them. CDR3 DNA: TGCGCCAGCAGCCACCCTACAGTTGGGGCTAACTATGGCTACACCTTC. This gives the protein CASSHPTVGANYGYTF.

This clone was recorded once. The CDR3, as DNA: TGTGCCAGCACCCTGGGACTTTATGGCTACACCTTC. Protein product: CASTLGLYGYTF. The chain is built from TRBV7-9 and TRBJ1-2, with D maybe TRBD1 (5 bases). Trimming took off 7 bases at V and 5 bases at J, with 11 bases between the two ends. The CDR3 sequence is 12 residues long. Germline V lookup: CDR1 SEHNR, CDR2 FQNEAQ (reference sequence).

V and J are TRBV10-3 and TRBJ2-3; 9 bases align to TRBD1. V gave up 2 bases and J gave up 4 bases; unmatched junction bases: 4. The CDR3 runs to 15 residues. The germline V gene has CDR1 ENHRY and CDR2 SYGVKD. Here the CDR3 DNA reads TGTGCCATCAGTGAGCACAGGGGGCTCGCAGATACGCAGTATTTT. It is translated as CAISEHRGLADTQYF.

The V call is TRBV7-9, the J call TRBJ2-2, with TRBD2 as a possible D gene (5 bases). The CDR3 runs 14 residues. Per germline, CDR1 SEHNR and CDR2 FQNEAQ (reference sequence). Trimming shortened V by 5 bases and J by 6 bases, and 13 bases separated the two germline ends. The CDR3 spells CASSPVWGAGELFF. The DNA for the CDR3 is TGTGCCAGCAGCCCTGTGTGGGGAGCCGGGGAGCTGTTTTTT.

This chain connects TRBV28 to TRBJ1-2, with 10 bases that match TRBD1. This CDR3 spans 13 amino acids. Germline values: CDR1 MDHEN, CDR2 SYDVKM. V lost 3 bases, J lost 7 bases, and 2 bases stayed unmatched. CDR3 sequence reads: CASSFGQGVGYTF. DNA of the CDR3: TGTGCCAGCAGTTTCGGACAGGGGGTTGGCTACACCTTC.

The V call is TRBV13, the J call TRBJ1-2; tentatively, D is TRBD1 (5 bases). The CDR3 runs 16 residues. The germline gives CDR1 PRHDT, CDR2 FYEKMQ (reference sequence). V lost 5 bases to trimming and J lost 8 bases, with 24 bases between them. The CDR3 nucleotides read TGTGCCAGCAGCCCCAGGGCCCGACTCACGAATTCCGGCTACACCTTC. Translated, it gives CASSPRARLTNSGYTF.